Following are 13 T cell receptor beta chains from one sample sequenced in a study of cytomegalovirus exposure and HLA in healthy donors. Both 60 Vbeta primers and 13 Jbeta primers went into the PCR. Clones were read by immunoSEQ multiplex PCR, and TCRdb kept only the in-frame ones, dropping some. The sample has about 170,000 clones; approximately 67% are singletons. The sequenced material came from PBMCs. All receptors derive from a man aged 35-49 years in good health and CMV-seronegative.

This clone is a singleton in its sample. This chain uses TRBV19 with TRBJ2-7, with a weak D call TRBD1 (6 bases). The CDR3 is 16 residues long. The V gene's germline CDR1 is LNHDA and CDR2 SQIVND (reference sequence). Trimming pared 3 bases from V and 2 bases from J, leaving 17 bases between. The CDR3 spells CASSMGAGQPTYEQYF. CDR3 DNA: TGTGCCAGTAGTATGGGGGCAGGACAGCCAACCTACGAGCAGTACTTC.

The V call is TRBV7-2, the J call TRBJ2-5; D may be TRBD1 (5 bases). CDR3 length equals 12 residues. The germline CDR1 and CDR2 sequences are SGHTA and FQGNSA. V was pared by 6 bases and J by 7 bases, with 12 bases between. The CDR3 sequence is CASSLDQGTQYF. CDR3 DNA sequence: TGTGCCAGCAGTCTAGATCAGGGGACCCAGTACTTC.

The chain joins TRBV5-6 to TRBJ1-2, with 8 positions matching TRBD1. This CDR3 is built from 13 residues. Looked up from germline, CDR1 is SGHDT and CDR2 is YYEEEE. V shed 2 bases and J 7 bases; nucleotides not matched to a gene: 4. The CDR3 DNA sequence: TGTGCCAGCAGCTTTCCAGGGGGCAGTGGCTACACCTTC. Amino acid sequence: CASSFPGGSGYTF.

This chain links TRBV6-5 with TRBJ2-3, with unresolved D. The CDR3 has 16 amino acids. Between the trimmed V and J ends, which lost 0 bases and 2 bases, there was a span of 12 bases. In germline, CDR1 is MNHEY, CDR2 SVGAGI. CDR3 region: CASSYSTLTFTDTQYF. The CDR3 DNA sequence: TGTGCCAGCAGTTACTCGACCTTGACTTTCACAGATACGCAGTATTTT.

Notes on this clone: Other nucleotide sequences from this sample produce the same CDR3. V gene TRBV6-6 combines with J gene TRBJ2-7, with D possibly matching TRBD1 (6 bases). The V end was cut by 2 bases, the J end by 4 bases, with 9 bases between. The CDR3 is 13 amino acids. Looked up from germline, CDR1 is MNHNY and CDR2 is SVGAGI (reference sequence). CDR3 sequence: CASSYGRGYEQYF. The CDR3 DNA sequence: TGTGCCAGCAGTTACGGCAGGGGATACGAGCAGTACTTC.

The J gene is TRBJ1-2, the V gene TRBV4-1, with D possibly TRBD1 on 5 matching bases. Trimming took 0 bases from V and 2 from J, leaving 13 bases between them. This CDR3 has 16 amino acids. CDR1 is MGHRA, CDR2 YSYEKL, per germline. The CDR3 DNA sequence: TGCGCCAGCAGCCAAGAGGTCTCAGGGTTGAACTATGGCTACACCTTC. It is translated as CASSQEVSGLNYGYTF.

The CDR3 sequence: CASSFSSENNQPQHF. The DNA of the CDR3 is TGTGCCAGCAGTTTTTCTAGCGAGAACAATCAGCCCCAGCATTTT. This chain connects TRBV27 to TRBJ1-5; D is unclear. Trimming left V 3 bases short and J 3 bases short, with 12 bases between. Germline V gene sequence: CDR1 MNHEY, CDR2 SMNVEV (reference sequence). The CDR3 contains 15 residues.

This clone has just one count. This chain links TRBV6-1 with TRBJ2-1; no reliable D call. The CDR3 contains 14 residues. Trimming took off 2 bases at V and 10 bases at J, with 15 bases between the two ends. Germline loops: CDR1 MNHNS, CDR2 SASEGT. CDR3 sequence (DNA): TGTGCCAGCAGTGAATTTCGTGTCCTAACCGAGCAGTTCTTC. This codes for CASSEFRVLTEQFF.

V is TRBV15 and J is TRBJ2-7, with 7 bases fitting TRBD1. The V gene end was trimmed by 3 bases and the J gene end by 3 bases; junction bases not matched to a gene: 17. From germline, CDR1 is LNHNV and CDR2 YYDKDF (reference sequence). The CDR3 is 18 residues long. The CDR3 region has the DNA TGTGCCACCAGCAGGGGCCTGACAGGGAATGGTAAACTCTACGAGCAGTACTTC. This codes for CATSRGLTGNGKLYEQYF.

CDR3 nucleotides: TGTGCCAGCACGACCCTAGGCAGGGTATCCGGCTACACCTTC. Translating gives CASTTLGRVSGYTF. The chain employs TRBV28 and TRBJ1-2, with D perhaps TRBD1 (5 bases). The germline V and J ends were trimmed by 7 bases and 8 bases, with 20 bases remaining between them. Germline CDR1 and CDR2: MDHEN and SYDVKM. This CDR3 spans 14 amino acids.

The rearrangement links TRBV29-1 to TRBJ2-5; maybe TRBD2 (5 bases). The V gene lost 6 bases and the J gene lost 6 bases, with 23 bases spanning the gap. The germline CDR1 and CDR2 sequences are SQVTM and ANQGSEA. The length of the CDR3 is 15 residues. The CDR3, as DNA: TGCAGCGTAGCTCTTGAGCGGCTTAGGATGCAGACCCAGTACTTC. It is translated as CSVALERLRMQTQYF.

This clone was detected a few times. V and J are TRBV29-1 and TRBJ2-3; D unresolved. Germline V CDR1 and CDR2: SQVTM, ANQGSEA. The CDR3 has 13 residues. V lost 4 bases, J lost 0 bases, and 8 bases lay in between. The CDR3, as DNA: TGCAGCGTTGGCCACACGAGCACAGATACGCAGTATTTT. Translated, it gives CSVGHTSTDTQYF.

This rearrangement joins TRBV4-1 to TRBJ2-1; 14 bases match TRBD2. Trimming at V came to 5 bases and at J to 5 bases, leaving 8 bases not matched to a gene. CDR1 is MGHRA and CDR2 is YSYEKL in the germline V gene. This CDR3 is 17 amino acids long. The CDR3: CASSFRLAGGPNNEQFF. The CDR3 DNA reads TGCGCCAGCAGCTTCCGACTAGCGGGAGGGCCCAACAATGAGCAGTTCTTC.